These T cell receptor beta chains were read from a single sample in a study of blood T cell repertoires in COVID-19. Method: immunoSEQ multiplex PCR; TCRdb's copy keeps in-frame clones and lacks some. The sample carries about 190,000 clones, around 86% recorded once. Sequencing was done on a sample of PBMCs or T cells enriched from blood (not recorded which). These receptors all come from a man aged 35 to 55 with acute COVID-19. The CDR3 runs from the conserved cysteine through the conserved F or W. The D gene is left open where the match is weak. Rows may omit the clone size; those that give it use once, few, many or a size class.

D gene	V gene	clone size	J gene	CDR3 DNA	CDR3 protein
TRBD2	TRBV28	-	TRBJ2-7	TGTGCCAGCCAACCCCGAAGACTAGCGGGTCACTACGAGCAGTACTTC	CASQPRRLAGHYEQYF
TRBD1	TRBV3-1/TRBV3-2	-	TRBJ2-2	TGTGCCAGCAGCCCGACAGGGGGCCCCGGGGAGCTGTTTTTT	CASSPTGGPGELFF
TRBD1	TRBV11-2	-	TRBJ1-4	TGTGCCAGCAGCTTAGGGAGGGGGACAGGGGAAAAACTGTTTTTT	CASSLGRGTGEKLFF
-	TRBV7-9	-	TRBJ2-7	TGTGCCAGCAGCCCCCGGGCGGACAGGAGGGACTACGAGCAGTACTTC	CASSPRADRRDYEQYF
-	TRBV7-9	-	TRBJ1-4	TGTGCCAGCAGCTTAGAACAGGAAAAACTGTTTTTT	CASSLEQEKLFF
-	TRBV27	-	TRBJ1-5	TGTGCCAGCAGTTTGGGAGGGTTGAAGCCCCAGCATTTT	CASSLGGLKPQHF
-	TRBV19	-	TRBJ2-1	TGTGCCAGTAGCACCTCTTTCAGTGAGCAGTTCTTC	CASSTSFSEQFF
-	TRBV25-1	-	TRBJ2-6	TGTGCCAGCAGTGGCCCGACAGGGGCCAACGTCCTGACTTTC	CASSGPTGANVLTF
TRBD2	TRBV4-3	few	TRBJ2-7	TGCGCCAGCAGCCAAGGGATAGCGGGAGGGACTTACGAGCAGTACTTC	CASSQGIAGGTYEQYF
-	TRBV11-2	-	TRBJ1-1	TGTGCCAGCAGCTTATACCGTCCCAATCACGAGGTGTACACTGAAGCTTTCTTT	CASSLYRPNHEVYTEAFF
-	TRBV28	-	TRBJ1-1	TGTGCCAGTTATATCCAGGGTCAGGGGAACACTGAAGCTTTCTTT	CASYIQGQGNTEAFF
-	TRBV7-9	-	TRBJ1-4	TGTGCCAGCAGCTTGCGCGGGGGCTTATCAACTAATGAAAAACTGTTTTTT	CASSLRGGLSTNEKLFF
-	TRBV4-2	few	TRBJ2-1	TGTGCCAGCAGCCAAGAAGCGAGCTCCTACAATGAGCAGTTCTTC	CASSQEASSYNEQFF
TRBD2	TRBV10-2	-	TRBJ2-5	TGCGCCAGCAGACAGACTAGCGGGGGGGAGACCCAGTACTTC	CASRQTSGGETQYF
-	TRBV11-2	-	TRBJ2-6	TGTGCCAGCGCCCTAGGCTCTGGGGCCAACGTCCTGACTTTC	CASALGSGANVLTF
-	TRBV4-2	-	TRBJ1-5	TGTGCCAGCAGCCAAGAGCGGGGGGCGAGGCAGCCCCAGCATTTT	CASSQERGARQPQHF
TRBD1	TRBV19	-	TRBJ1-2	TGTGCCAGTAAGGTCAAGGGGGCAGGCGGCTACACCTTC	CASKVKGAGGYTF
-	TRBV27	-	TRBJ2-5	TGTGCCAGCAGTTTAATGACGAGTAGCGAGACCCAGTACTTC	CASSLMTSSETQYF
TRBD1	TRBV28	-	TRBJ1-2	TGTGCCAGCAGTTTGGGACAGGAATATGGCTACACCTTC	CASSLGQEYGYTF
-	TRBV24-1	-	TRBJ2-1	TGTGCCACCAGTGACGGGGAACGGTACAATGAGCAGTTCTTC	CATSDGERYNEQFF
TRBD1	TRBV28	-	TRBJ1-1	TGTGCCAGCAGTTTGGGACAGGGAGGTGCTGAAGCTTTCTTT	CASSLGQGGAEAFF
-	TRBV19	few	TRBJ2-3	TGTGCCAGTAGAAGTTCAAGACTAGATACGCAGTATTTT	CASRSSRLDTQYF
-	TRBV28	-	TRBJ1-2	TGTGCCAGCAGGGAGGGACGGATCTATGGCTACACCTTC	CASREGRIYGYTF
-	TRBV7-9	-	TRBJ2-7	TGTGCCAGCAGCCCTGGACAGAGCATCTCCTACGAGCAGTACTTC	CASSPGQSISYEQYF
-	TRBV18	-	TRBJ2-7	TGTGCCAGCTCACCAACCACCGCGGGCGAGCAGTACTTC	CASSPTTAGEQYF
-	TRBV7-8	-	TRBJ2-6	TGTGCCACCCATCCCGCAGGGGTACGGGCCAACGTCCTGACTTTC	CATHPAGVRANVLTF
TRBD1	TRBV27	-	TRBJ1-6	TGTGCCAGCCGCACCGGGACAGGGTTTTCACCCCTCCACTTT	CASRTGTGFSPLHF